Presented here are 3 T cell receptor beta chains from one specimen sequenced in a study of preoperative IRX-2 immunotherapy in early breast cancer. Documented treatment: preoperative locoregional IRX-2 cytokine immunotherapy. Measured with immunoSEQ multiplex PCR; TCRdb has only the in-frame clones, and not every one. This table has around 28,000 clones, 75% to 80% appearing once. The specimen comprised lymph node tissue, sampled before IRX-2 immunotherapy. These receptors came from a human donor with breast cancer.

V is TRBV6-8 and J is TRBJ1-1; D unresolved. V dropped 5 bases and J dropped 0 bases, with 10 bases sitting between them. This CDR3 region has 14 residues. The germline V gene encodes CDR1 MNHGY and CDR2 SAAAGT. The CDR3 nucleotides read TGTGCCAGCAGTCGGACTGCTATGAACACTGAAGCTTTCTTT. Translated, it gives CASSRTAMNTEAFF.

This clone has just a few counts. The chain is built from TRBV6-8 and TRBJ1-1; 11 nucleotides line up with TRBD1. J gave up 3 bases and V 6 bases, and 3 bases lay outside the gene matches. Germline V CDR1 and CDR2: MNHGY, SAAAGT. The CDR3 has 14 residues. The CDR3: CASRGQGADTEAFF. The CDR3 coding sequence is TGTGCCAGCAGAGGACAGGGGGCTGACACTGAAGCTTTCTTT.

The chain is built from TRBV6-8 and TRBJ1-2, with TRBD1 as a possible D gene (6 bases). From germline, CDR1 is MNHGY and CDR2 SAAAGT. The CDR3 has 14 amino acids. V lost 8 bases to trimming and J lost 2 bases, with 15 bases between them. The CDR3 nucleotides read TGTGCCAGCTGGGGGGCAGCCTCGAACTATGGCTACACCTTC. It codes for CASWGAASNYGYTF.